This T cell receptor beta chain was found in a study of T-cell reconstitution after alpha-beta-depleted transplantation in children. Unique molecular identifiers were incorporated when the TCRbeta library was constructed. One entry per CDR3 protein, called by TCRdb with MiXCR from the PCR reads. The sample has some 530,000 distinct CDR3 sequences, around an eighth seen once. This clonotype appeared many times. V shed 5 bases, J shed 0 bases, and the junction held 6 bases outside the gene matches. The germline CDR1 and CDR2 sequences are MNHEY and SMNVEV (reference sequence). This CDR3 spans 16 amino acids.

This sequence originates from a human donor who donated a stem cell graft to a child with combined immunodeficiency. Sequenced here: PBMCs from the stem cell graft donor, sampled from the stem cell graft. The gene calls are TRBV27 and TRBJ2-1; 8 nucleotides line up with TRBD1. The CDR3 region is CASSLGTGGSYNEQFF. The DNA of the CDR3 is TGTGCCAGCAGTCTCGGGACAGGAGGCTCCTACAATGAGCAGTTCTTC.